This T cell receptor (beta chain) was identified in a study of regulatory T cells in long-lasting Graves disease. CDR3 length: 14 amino acids. The germline CDR1 and CDR2 sequences are MNHEY and SMNVEV (reference sequence). Trimming took 4 bases from V and 5 from J, leaving 13 bases between them. Time point described: persistent/refractory GD, antithyroid drugs over 5 years with positive TRAb. Scientists built the TCR library using RNA that was extracted from PBMCs. Building the TCR beta libraries relied on iRepertoire HTBI primers, and CDR3 regions underwent Arm-PCR. TCRdb reprocessed the multiplex PCR reads via MiXCR and lists one record per CDR3 protein. The top ten clones hold more than 13% of a sample with about 430,000 distinct CDR3 sequences, roughly a fifth of them seen once.

The rearrangement links TRBV27 to TRBJ2-3; D unresolved. Here the sequenced sample was peripheral blood mononuclear cells (PBMCs), taken when the disease was refractory, from a patient treated with antithyroid drugs. This receptor was identified in a female donor with Graves disease. The CDR3 nucleotides read TGTGCCAGCAGTTCCAGAACGGCACAAGATACGCAGTATTTT. As protein: CASSSRTAQDTQYF.